Each of the 14 T cell receptor beta chains below was sequenced from the same sample in a study of T cell responses to AZD1222 COVID-19 vaccine. Assay: immunoSEQ multiplex PCR; the TCRdb copy retains only in-frame clones and omits some. The data show 180,000 or so clones, around 90% seen once. The input for sequencing was peripheral blood, taken 28 days after the second AZD1222 dose. Receptors originate from an adult who received the AZD1222 COVID-19 vaccine.

V usage is TRBV28 and J usage is TRBJ1-5; D unclear. The CDR3 length is 14 residues. Germline V lookup: CDR1 MDHEN, CDR2 SYDVKM. The ends were cut back, 3 bases at V and 1 base at J, with 7 bases in the middle. In DNA, the CDR3 is TGTGCCAGCAGTTTCACCCCAAGCAATCAGCCCCAGCATTTT. Translating it yields CASSFTPSNQPQHF.

This rearrangement joins TRBV11-2 to TRBJ1-3; 11 bases align to TRBD1. Trimming at V came to 2 bases and at J to 3 bases, leaving 12 bases not matched to a gene. The CDR3 covers 19 residues. In germline, CDR1 is SGHAT, CDR2 FQNNGV. The CDR3 nucleotides read TGTGCCAGCAGCTTACGGACAGGGGGCGCAGAGATTCTTGGAAACACCATATATTTT. Translation gives CASSLRTGGAEILGNTIYF.

This chain joins TRBV19 and TRBJ2-7; possible D gene TRBD1, 5 bases. The V end lost 7 bases, the J end lost 3 bases, and 28 bases lay between the germline ends. Per the germline V gene, CDR1 is LNHDA and CDR2 is SQIVND (reference sequence). The CDR3 has 18 amino acids. The CDR3 nucleotides read TGTGCCAGTACTAAAGGGGTACAGCCCGACTTAAGGAACTACGAGCAGTACTTC. Translated: CASTKGVQPDLRNYEQYF.

The chain employs TRBV6-5 and TRBJ1-5; tentatively, D is TRBD1 (6 bases). Germline CDR1 and CDR2: MNHEY and SVGAGI. The V end lost 4 bases, the J end lost 4 bases, and 11 bases lay between the germline ends. The CDR3 has 14 amino acids. The CDR3 region is CASSSQGGNQPQHF. The DNA for the CDR3 is TGTGCCAGCAGTTCACAGGGTGGTAATCAGCCCCAGCATTTT.

V is TRBV3-1 (or the pseudogene TRBV3-2) and J is TRBJ2-3; 13 nucleotides line up with TRBD2. The CDR3 consists of 17 residues. The V segment lost 3 bases and the J segment 4 bases; nucleotides outside the gene matches: 7. Germline V CDR1 and CDR2: LGHDT, YNNKEL (reference sequence). The CDR3 spells CASSHRTSGGRADTQYF. The CDR3 DNA reads TGTGCCAGCAGCCATCGGACTAGCGGGGGCCGGGCAGATACGCAGTATTTT.

The chain uses TRBV29-1 and TRBJ2-4; 15 positions agree with TRBD2. Unmatched junction bases numbered 7, after V lost 6 bases and J lost 1 base. This CDR3 has 17 residues. Per germline, CDR1 SQVTM and CDR2 ANQGSEA. CDR3 region: CSVLRTSGGAAKNIQYF. The CDR3 bases are TGCAGCGTCCTAAGGACTAGCGGGGGGGCGGCCAAAAACATTCAGTACTTC.

The chain is built from TRBV27 and TRBJ1-4; 12 nucleotides agree with TRBD1. J gave up 4 bases and V 6 bases, and 3 bases lay outside the gene matches. The germline CDR1 and CDR2 sequences are MNHEY and SMNVEV (reference sequence). CDR3 size: 15 residues. The CDR3 protein is CASRGQGAHNEKLFF. In DNA, the CDR3 is TGTGCCAGCAGGGGACAGGGGGCCCATAATGAAAAACTGTTTTTT.

This chain connects TRBV9 to TRBJ2-3; 7 positions match TRBD2. Per germline, CDR1 SGDLS and CDR2 YYNGEE. The CDR3 runs to 15 residues. The J segment lost 3 bases and the V segment lost 1 base, leaving 5 bases of the junction unmatched. The CDR3 here is CASSVRREQTDTQYF. CDR3 DNA: TGTGCCAGCAGCGTAAGGCGGGAGCAGACAGATACGCAGTATTTT.

This clone was observed a few times. This rearrangement joins TRBV28 to TRBJ1-5; D not certain. Per the germline V gene, CDR1 is MDHEN and CDR2 is SYDVKM. The CDR3 is made up of 16 amino acids. Trimming pared 4 bases from V and 0 bases from J, leaving 13 bases between. The CDR3 sequence is CASSSRGLNSNQPQHF. CDR3 bases: TGTGCCAGCAGTTCCAGAGGCCTGAATAGCAATCAGCCCCAGCATTTT.

The sample holds one count of this clone. The chain combines TRBV2 with TRBJ1-1; TRBD1 matches at 9 bases. The V gene's germline CDR1 is SNHLY and CDR2 FYNNEI. There are 12 residues in the CDR3. J lost 11 bases, V lost 6 bases, and 7 bases had no gene match. CDR3 amino acids: CASSLGQGMAFF. CDR3 sequence (DNA): TGTGCCAGCAGCCTCGGACAGGGGATGGCTTTCTTT.

This sequence joins TRBV12-3 or TRBV12-4 and TRBJ2-1; D is tentatively TRBD1 or TRBD2 (5 bases each). V gave up 3 bases and J gave up 10 bases, with 13 bases separating them. CDR3 size: 13 residues. The CDR3 spells CASSFRGPGEQFF. For the CDR3, the DNA is TGTGCCAGCAGTTTTCGGGGACCGGGGGAGCAGTTCTTC.

Worth noting for this clone: This same CDR3 is encoded by further DNA sequences in the sample. V gene TRBV15 combines with J gene TRBJ2-7; possible D gene TRBD2, 5 bases. V lost 0 bases, J lost 7 bases, and 10 bases lay in between. Germline lookup yields CDR1 LNHNV and CDR2 YYDKDF (reference sequence). There are 13 residues in the CDR3. CDR3: CATSRDRGREQYF. The CDR3 DNA reads TGTGCCACCAGCAGAGATCGGGGTCGAGAGCAGTACTTC. The full variable domain, rest sourced from reference TRBV15 and TRBJ2-7, is DAMVIQNPRYQVTQFGKPVTLSCSQTLNHNVMYWYQQKSSQAPKLLFHYYDKDFNNEADTPDNFQSRRPNTSFCFLDIRSPGLGDTAMYLCATSRDRGREQYFGPGTRLTVT.

The V gene is TRBV7-6, the J gene TRBJ1-4; TRBD1 matches 9 bases. The CDR3 extends over 15 amino acids. The germline CDR1 and CDR2 sequences are SGHVS and FNYEAQ. After removal of 1 base from V and 9 bases from J, the junction contained 6 bases not matched to a gene. CDR3: CASSLGRDRVQKLFF. DNA for the CDR3: TGTGCCAGCAGCTTAGGCCGGGACAGGGTACAAAAACTGTTTTTT.

This chain links TRBV9 with TRBJ2-1; 10 nucleotides match TRBD2. CDR1 is SGDLS, CDR2 YYNGEE, per germline. The CDR3 is 14 residues long. The ends lost 3 bases at V and 5 bases at J; junction bases unmatched: 2. The DNA of the CDR3 is TGTGCCAGCAGCGGGACTAGCGGACACAATGAGCAGTTCTTC. Its protein product is CASSGTSGHNEQFF.